This entry lists 26 T cell receptor beta chains sequenced from one sample in a study of OX40 agonist ivuxolimab in advanced cancers. Libraries were prepared by immunoSEQ multiplex PCR; TCRdb keeps only in-frame clonotypes and omits some of them. Found here are 65,000 to 80,000 clones, 70% to 90% of them singletons; the top ten hold over 10%. This sample comprised CD4+ or CD8+ T cells sorted from blood, obtained in a trial of the OX40 agonist ivuxolimab. The origin of the receptors is an adult with an advanced solid tumor such as melanoma, head and neck, liver or kidney cancer.

The chain is built from TRBV12-5 and TRBJ2-2; D is uncertain. The germline V gene has CDR1 LGHNT and CDR2 FRNRAP. The CDR3 has 12 amino acids. V gave up 5 bases and J gave up 5 bases, with 6 bases separating them. In DNA, the CDR3 is TGTGCTAGTGGTCTGGGGACCGGGGAGCTGTTTTTT. Protein product: CASGLGTGELFF.

A word on this clone: The junction does not match germline at one end; this may be a read error. The chain joins TRBV20-1 to TRBJ2-3; D could derive from TRBD1 or TRBD2 (5 bases each). The CDR3 is made up of 9 amino acids. The germline CDR1 and CDR2 sequences are DFQATT and SNEGSKA (reference sequence). CDR3 DNA sequence: TGCAGTGCTAGTTCCGGGACCTCTTTT. Amino acid sequence: CSASSGTSF.

In this sample, this clone turned up once. The J gene is TRBJ1-2, the V gene TRBV5-1, with TRBD1 as a possible D gene (6 bases). CDR1 SGHRS and CDR2 YFSETQ come from the germline V gene. Deletions cut 0 bases from V and 8 bases from J, with 14 bases between. This CDR3 is built from 14 residues. In DNA form, the CDR3 reads TGCGCCAGCAGCTTGGAGGGGGTGGCGAGCGGCTACACCTTC. It encodes CASSLEGVASGYTF.

The chain carries TRBV30 and TRBJ1-1; D not certain. This CDR3 is 13 amino acids long. From germline, CDR1 is GTSNPN and CDR2 SVGIG (reference sequence). V was clipped by 0 bases and J by 0 bases, with 5 bases between them. The DNA for the CDR3 is TGTGCCTGGAGTGTCAATATGAACACTGAAGCTTTCTTT. Its translation is CAWSVNMNTEAFF.

The J gene is TRBJ1-1, the V gene TRBV19; the D is unclear. Germline CDR1 reads LNHDA; CDR2 reads SQIVND (reference sequence). The V and J ends lost 7 bases and 5 bases respectively, with 20 bases between them. The CDR3 is 15 amino acids. The CDR3 DNA reads TGTGCCAGTATTCAGAATGTTGGGGTGGGGACTGAAGCTTTCTTT. It specifies CASIQNVGVGTEAFF.

Remarks on this clone: The same CDR3 is also encoded by other DNA sequences in this sample. This rearrangement joins TRBV6-5 to TRBJ1-2, with 7 bases that match TRBD1. Germline CDR1 reads MNHEY; CDR2 reads SVGAGI. With V trimmed by 4 bases and J by 8 bases, 13 bases remained unmatched. The CDR3 runs to 15 residues. The DNA of the CDR3 is TGTGCCAGCAGTTCAACCGGGACAGCGGGCGGAGGCTACACCTTC. Its protein is CASSSTGTAGGGYTF.

This chain joins TRBV5-4 and TRBJ2-1, with TRBD1 matching over 7 bases. This CDR3 contains 13 residues. Trimming cost V 4 bases and J 8 bases; bases outside gene matches: 6. In germline, CDR1 is SGHNT, CDR2 YYREEE (reference sequence). The CDR3 loop is CASSETGSDEQFF. The CDR3 region has the DNA TGTGCCAGCAGCGAGACAGGGTCAGATGAGCAGTTCTTC.

The genes are TRBV6-5 and TRBJ1-1; D remains ambiguous. CDR1 MNHEY and CDR2 SVGAGI come from the germline V gene. The CDR3 spans 13 residues. The V end lost 8 bases, the J end lost 8 bases, and 18 bases lay between the germline ends. The CDR3 DNA is TGTGCCAGCTGTACCCGGAGCCCTGGAGAAGCTTTCTTT. It encodes CASCTRSPGEAFF.

The CDR3 nucleotides are TGCAGCGTTGACGTAGCGGGAGACGAGCAGTACTTC. Translated: CSVDVAGDEQYF. The gene calls are TRBV29-1 and TRBJ2-7, with TRBD2 matching over 9 bases. The J segment lost 5 bases and the V segment lost 3 bases, leaving 2 bases of the junction unmatched. The germline V gene has CDR1 SQVTM and CDR2 ANQGSEA. The CDR3 runs to 12 residues.

J is TRBJ1-1 and V is TRBV11-3; 10 bases align to TRBD1. This CDR3 contains 15 residues. Trimming at V came to 5 bases and at J to 5 bases, leaving 8 bases not matched to a gene. Germline CDR1 and CDR2: SGHNT and YENEEA. The CDR3, as DNA: TGTGCCAGCAGCCCTCGACAGGGGGCTTTGACTGAAGCTTTCTTT. It codes for CASSPRQGALTEAFF.

The chain is built from TRBV11-2 and TRBJ2-3; 9 positions match TRBD2. In germline, CDR1 is SGHAT, CDR2 FQNNGV. There are 17 residues in the CDR3. J gave up 2 bases and V 4 bases, and 10 bases lay outside the gene matches. CDR3 region: CASSSPRLAEDTDTQYF. CDR3 sequence (DNA): TGTGCCAGCAGCTCGCCTAGACTAGCGGAAGACACAGATACGCAGTATTTT.

V gene TRBV2 combines with J gene TRBJ2-2; D not certain. Germline lookup yields CDR1 SNHLY and CDR2 FYNNEI. The CDR3 runs 14 residues. V was pared by 1 base and J by 3 bases, with 6 bases between. Here the CDR3 DNA reads TGTGCCAGCAGTGAAGAACGGGACACCGGGGAGCTGTTTTTT. Its translation: CASSEERDTGELFF.

This clone was seen a few times. The V and J genes are TRBV7-6 and TRBJ2-5, with D possibly being TRBD1 (5 bases). Deletions cut 6 bases from V and 2 bases from J, with 10 bases between. This CDR3 has 13 residues. Per germline, CDR1 SGHVS and CDR2 FNYEAQ. CDR3 nucleotide sequence: TGTGCCAGCAGTAGGGGAAGGCAAGAGACCCAGTACTTC. Translated: CASSRGRQETQYF.

Notes on this clone: This same CDR3 is encoded by further DNA sequences in the sample. The chain employs TRBV6-6 and TRBJ2-3; D is possibly TRBD2 (6 bases). The CDR3 contains 15 residues. Germline V gives CDR1 MNHNY, CDR2 SVGAGI (reference sequence). The V end was cut by 2 bases, the J end by 2 bases, with 11 bases between. The CDR3 reads CASSYRDSYTDTQYF. The CDR3 coding sequence is TGTGCCAGCAGTTACCGGGACTCCTACACAGATACGCAGTATTTT.

The chain combines TRBV29-1 with TRBJ1-4, with TRBD1 as a possible D gene (5 bases). Trimming stripped 5 bases from V and 2 bases from J, with 12 bases between. Germline V gene data show CDR1 as SQVTM and CDR2 as ANQGSEA. The CDR3 is 14 residues long. The CDR3 DNA is TGCAGCGTTTATGAGGGGACTACTAATGAAAAACTGTTTTTT. Translated: CSVYEGTTNEKLFF.

This rearrangement joins TRBV2 to TRBJ2-2; D is unclear. There are 14 residues in the CDR3. Germline-derived CDR1 and CDR2 are SNHLY and FYNNEI. The V and J ends lost 6 bases and 1 base respectively, with 9 bases between them. CDR3 nucleotides: TGTGCCAGCAGACTCGACATGAACACCGGGGAGCTGTTTTTT. Translation gives CASRLDMNTGELFF. Filled out from reference TRBV2 and TRBJ2-2, the complete variable domain reads EPEVTQTPSHQVTQMGQEVILRCVPISNHLYFYWYRQILGQKVEFLVSFYNNEISEKSEIFDDQFSVERPDGSNFTLKIRSTKLEDSAMYFCASRLDMNTGELFFGEGSRLTVL.

The CDR3 spells CASSESWASYEQYF. DNA of the CDR3: TGTGCCAGCAGCGAAAGTTGGGCCTCCTACGAGCAGTACTTC. V and J are TRBV5-5 and TRBJ2-7; D ambiguous. Trimming took 4 bases from V and 0 from J, leaving 11 bases between them. Germline CDR1 reads SGHKS; CDR2 reads YYEKEE (reference sequence). The CDR3 is made up of 14 amino acids.

This clone occurred a few times. The genes are TRBV28 and TRBJ1-2, with unresolved D. The CDR3 covers 15 residues. In germline, CDR1 is MDHEN, CDR2 SYDVKM. The germline V and J ends were trimmed by 3 bases and 4 bases, with 15 bases remaining between them. CDR3 residues: CASSLFRPGGYGYTF. DNA of the CDR3: TGTGCCAGCAGTTTGTTTAGGCCGGGAGGCTATGGCTACACCTTC.

This sequence joins TRBV2 and TRBJ1-5; perhaps TRBD1 as D (6 bases). CDR1 and CDR2 from the germline V gene are SNHLY and FYNNEI. Trimming removed 8 bases from V and 9 bases from J, with 20 bases in between. The CDR3 consists of 14 residues. The CDR3 sequence is CASGGGGGRRPQHF. The CDR3 bases are TGTGCCAGCGGTGGGGGCGGGGGCAGGAGGCCCCAGCATTTT. The full variable domain, completed using reference TRBV2 and TRBJ1-5, is EPEVTQTPSHQVTQMGQEVILRCVPISNHLYFYWYRQILGQKVEFLVSFYNNEISEKSEIFDDQFSVERPDGSNFTLKIRSTKLEDSAMYFCASGGGGGRRPQHFGDGTRLSIL.

This clone was counted ten times or more. The chain links TRBV5-1 to TRBJ2-7, with unresolved D. The CDR3 length is 11 residues. The V and J ends lost 5 bases and 4 bases respectively, with 7 bases between them. Germline assignment: CDR1 SGHRS and CDR2 YFSETQ. The CDR3 region is CASSGEYEQYF. The CDR3 nucleotides are TGCGCCAGCAGTGGGGAATACGAGCAGTACTTC.

This sequence joins TRBV29-1 and TRBJ2-7; tentatively, D is TRBD2 (5 bases). Germline values: CDR1 SQVTM, CDR2 ANQGSEA. Trimming left V 8 bases short and J 0 bases short, with 11 bases between. This CDR3 region has 12 residues. CDR3 in DNA: TGCAGCCTAGGGAGCCGCTCCTACGAGCAGTACTTC. Amino acid sequence: CSLGSRSYEQYF.

The chain carries TRBV29-1 and TRBJ2-7; D gene unclear. Germline CDR1 SQVTM, CDR2 ANQGSEA. This CDR3 has 12 residues. V was cut by 0 bases and J by 4 bases, with 7 bases left in between. The CDR3 DNA sequence: TGCAGCGTTGAAGAACAAGGGTACGAGCAGTACTTC. This codes for CSVEEQGYEQYF.

The V call is TRBV19, the J call TRBJ1-2; possible D gene TRBD1, 6 bases. V was pared by 4 bases and J by 6 bases, with 15 bases between. In germline, CDR1 is LNHDA, CDR2 SQIVND (reference sequence). The CDR3 consists of 14 residues. Written as DNA, the CDR3 is TGTGCCAGTAGTACTATGAGGACAGTCCATGGCTACACCTTC. Translated, it gives CASSTMRTVHGYTF.

The chain combines TRBV19 with TRBJ1-1, with D perhaps TRBD1 (5 bases). Trimming cost V 5 bases and J 1 base, with 17 bases left between them. Germline V gene sequence: CDR1 LNHDA, CDR2 SQIVND (reference sequence). The CDR3 extends over 16 amino acids. Here the CDR3 reads CASSPSSRGGNTEAFF. DNA for the CDR3: TGTGCCAGTAGTCCCAGCAGCCGGGGCGGGAACACTGAAGCTTTCTTT.

Here the CDR3 reads CASSLGLGQGEQFF. The CDR3 region has the DNA TGTGCCAGCAGCTTAGGATTGGGACAGGGGGAGCAGTTCTTC. This chain joins TRBV7-2 and TRBJ2-1, with 10 positions matching TRBD1. Germline CDR1 is SGHTA and CDR2 is FQGNSA. Losses at the gene ends were 1 base for V and 10 bases for J; bases not matched to a gene: 4. There are 14 residues in the CDR3.

This chain links TRBV30 with TRBJ2-7; possible D gene TRBD1, 5 bases. The V end was cut by 7 bases, the J end by 5 bases, with 21 bases between. The CDR3 is made up of 14 amino acids. Germline lookup yields CDR1 GTSNPN and CDR2 SVGIG (reference sequence). The CDR3 DNA reads TGTGCCTTAATTCCCGGTGGGGCCCTTCACGAGCAGTACTTC. Its protein is CALIPGGALHEQYF.